This TCR beta chain was captured by sequencing in a study of blood T cell repertoires in COVID-19 (dated by TCRdb to the early 2020s). For the study in its entirety: Collaborator samples came from the United States, Italy and Spain and covered acute and convalescent phases of COVID-19. The repertoires were made available in a free public database intended to serve as a resource for research on the immune response to SARS-CoV-2. Deeply sampled blood TCRbeta repertoires from subjects exposed to, actively infected with, or recovered from COVID-19 were included in the dataset. Sample metadata almost always included a de-identified subject ID, COVID-19 status, age in years and sex. Samples were obtained from the ongoing ImmuneRACE study (first 160 participants) and from some 1,300 subjects provided by 6 global collaborators. The material from the prospective study consisted of cDNA or gDNA derived from T cells, B-cell-depleted T cells, or PBMCs. HLA class I and class II types, where available, came from metadata supplied by the sample provider rather than from assay-based typing. Study-wide conclusions, independent of this receptor: The amount of clinical and demographic metadata varied by source and participant and was provided uncurated.

TCRbeta CDR3 regions were amplified from genomic DNA by means of the immunoSEQ Assay, a bias-controlled multiplex PCR. As for the authors' bioinformatics: The number of nucleated cells in each sample was estimated by amplification of reference gene primers within the assay. Sequence reads were collapsed and filtered to measure the absolute abundance of every unique TCRbeta CDR3 rearrangement. For each sample, productive Simpson clonality was calculated as the square root of Simpson's diversity index across productive rearrangements. The table comes from immuneACCESS by way of TCRdb, which keeps in-frame sequences with V and J called. Part of the clones is missing from these tables; in studies checked, under half for an unresolved V gene and the rest for unknown reasons. The DNA was the basis for D and trimming; V, J and clone size are from that table. The sample has 210,000 or so clones on record, about 90% of them singletons. Jointly, the top ten make up more than 0.95% of the sample.

The collaborating institutions used their own protocols to collect whole blood in K2EDTA tubes. For TCRbeta analysis, collaborator samples were shipped as frozen whole blood, as isolated PBMCs, or as DNA extracted from either sample type. There are 16 amino acids in the CDR3, from cysteine to phenylalanine inclusive. The sequence is cut down to CDR3 DNA, 48 bases in frame from base 1. V is trimmed back by 7 bases and J by 5 bases, and the junction contains 15 bases that no gene match accounts for. CDR1 WSHSY and CDR2 SAAADI were looked up in the germline V gene. Worth noting for this clone: What antigen it recognizes has not been identified. Nothing much larger sits one base from this clone, and base qualities are not available.

The clonotype originates from a young man with acute or convalescent COVID-19. This chain joins TRBV10-2 to TRBJ2-7; 9 bases in the junction line up with TRBD1. Specimen: peripheral blood. The CDR3: CASNEEARTGVHEQYF. DNA sequence: TGCGCCAGCAATGAAGAAGCTAGGACAGGGGTCCACGAGCAGTACTTC.